This T cell receptor (beta chain) was found in a study of tumor-infiltrating lymphocytes in primary liver carcinoma. The overall study: Each of the growths was stage T1-T3 N0M0, extending about 4 to 11 cm across.

Germline lookup yields CDR1 LGHNT and CDR2 FRNRAP. The CDR3 comprises 12 residues, both ends counted. Unsorted bulk tissue of roughly 20-34 mg yielded co-extracted RNA and DNA. Donors underwent surgery for histopathologically diagnosed primary liver carcinoma. No treatment had been given to the patients, who were chronically infected with HBV. TCR beta cDNA was prepared out of roughly 0.5 ug total RNA by means of a constant-region primer. Three nested multiplex PCR rounds, a slightly modified ARM-PCR method, built the TCR beta libraries. Forward primers for TRBV1-TRBV30 and a C-beta reverse primer served the first two PCR rounds, at about 10 cycles each. TCRdb itself ran the multiplex PCR reads through MiXCR, one entry per CDR3 protein. The data hold about 74,000 distinct CDR3 sequences, with 60% to 75% observed a single time. With regard to this clonotype: A read error is likely, as this CDR3 ends without the conserved phenylalanine or tryptophan. It is unclear where the CDR3 begins or ends on the DNA, so no DNA is shown, and the CDR3 is as TCRdb lists it.

The sequence derives from a middle-aged man with primary liver carcinoma and hepatitis B virus infection. This chain links TRBV12-5 with TRBJ2-2; the table's D call, TRBD2, has no DNA check behind it. The source material was liver tumor tissue from sampling region 4. Noted subset: tumor region T4, right-lateral pole. CDR3 sequence reads: CASGLGQGKPFL.